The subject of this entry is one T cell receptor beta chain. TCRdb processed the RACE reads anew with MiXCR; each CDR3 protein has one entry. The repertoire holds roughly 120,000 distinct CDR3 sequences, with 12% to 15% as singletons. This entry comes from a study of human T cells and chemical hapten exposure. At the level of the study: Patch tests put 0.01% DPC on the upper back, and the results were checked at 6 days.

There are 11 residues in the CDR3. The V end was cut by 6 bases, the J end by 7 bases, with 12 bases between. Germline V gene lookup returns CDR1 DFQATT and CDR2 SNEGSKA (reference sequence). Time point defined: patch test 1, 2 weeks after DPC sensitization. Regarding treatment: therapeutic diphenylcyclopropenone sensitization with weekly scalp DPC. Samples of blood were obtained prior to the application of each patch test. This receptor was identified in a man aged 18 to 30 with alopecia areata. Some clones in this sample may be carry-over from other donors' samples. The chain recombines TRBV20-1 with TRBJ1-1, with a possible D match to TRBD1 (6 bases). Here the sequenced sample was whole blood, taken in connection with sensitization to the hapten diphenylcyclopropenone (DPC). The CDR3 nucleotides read TGCAGTGCACCACAGGGATATGAAGCTTTCTTT. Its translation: CSAPQGYEAFF.